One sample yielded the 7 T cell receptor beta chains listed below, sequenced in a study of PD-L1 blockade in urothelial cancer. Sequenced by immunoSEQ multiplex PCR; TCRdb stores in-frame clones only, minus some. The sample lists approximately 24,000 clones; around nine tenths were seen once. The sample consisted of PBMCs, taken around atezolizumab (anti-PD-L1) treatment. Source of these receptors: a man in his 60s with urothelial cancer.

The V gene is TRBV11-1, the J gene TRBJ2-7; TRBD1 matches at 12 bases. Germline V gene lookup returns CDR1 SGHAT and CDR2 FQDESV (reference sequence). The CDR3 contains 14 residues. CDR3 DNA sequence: TGTGCTGCCGCCCCCGGGACAGGGGGCCACGAGCAGTACTTC. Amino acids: CAAAPGTGGHEQYF.

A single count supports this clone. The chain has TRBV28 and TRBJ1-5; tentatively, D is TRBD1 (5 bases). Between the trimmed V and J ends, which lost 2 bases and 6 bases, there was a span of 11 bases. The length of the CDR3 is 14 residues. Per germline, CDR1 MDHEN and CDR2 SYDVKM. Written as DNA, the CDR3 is TGTGCCAGCAGTTTACCCGGAACAGGTCAGCCCCAGCATTTT. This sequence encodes CASSLPGTGQPQHF.

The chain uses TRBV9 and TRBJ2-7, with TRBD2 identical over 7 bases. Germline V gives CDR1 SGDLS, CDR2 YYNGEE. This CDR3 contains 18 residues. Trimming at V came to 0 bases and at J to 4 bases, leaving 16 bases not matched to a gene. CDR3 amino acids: CASSVAHSGGGKGYEQYF. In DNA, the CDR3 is TGTGCCAGCAGCGTAGCCCACTCTGGCGGGGGTAAAGGTTACGAGCAGTACTTC.

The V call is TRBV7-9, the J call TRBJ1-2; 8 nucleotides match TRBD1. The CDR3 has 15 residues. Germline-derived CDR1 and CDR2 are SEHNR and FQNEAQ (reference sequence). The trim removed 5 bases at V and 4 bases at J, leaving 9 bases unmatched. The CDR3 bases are TGTGCCAGCAGCCCCCGGACAGGGAAGTTCTATGGCTACACCTTC. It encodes CASSPRTGKFYGYTF.

CDR3 DNA: TGTGCCAGTTCAGATGGACAGGGGGGACGATCCGGGGAGCTGTTTTTT. Residues: CASSDGQGGRSGELFF. This chain uses TRBV19 with TRBJ2-2; 10 bases line up with TRBD1. The V gene end was trimmed by 8 bases and the J gene end by 6 bases; junction bases not matched to a gene: 12. CDR3 length: 16 amino acids. Germline CDR1 reads LNHDA; CDR2 reads SQIVND (reference sequence).

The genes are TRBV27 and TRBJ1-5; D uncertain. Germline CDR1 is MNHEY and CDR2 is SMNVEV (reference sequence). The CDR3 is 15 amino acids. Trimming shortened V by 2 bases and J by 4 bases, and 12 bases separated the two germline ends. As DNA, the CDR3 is TGTGCCAGCAGTTTAAGAACTGGGCCAAATCAGCCCCAGCATTTT. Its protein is CASSLRTGPNQPQHF.

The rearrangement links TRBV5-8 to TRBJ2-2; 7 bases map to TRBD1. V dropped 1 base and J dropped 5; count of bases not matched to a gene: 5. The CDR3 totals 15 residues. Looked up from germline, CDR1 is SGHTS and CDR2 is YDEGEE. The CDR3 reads CASSLPGGITGELFF. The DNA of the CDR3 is TGTGCCAGCAGCTTGCCAGGGGGAATAACCGGGGAGCTGTTTTTT.